The entry below describes one T cell receptor (beta chain). This clonotype was detected many times. The antigen it recognizes is unknown. No clone much larger than this one lies a single base away; base qualities are absent. This specimen's treatment or condition label, per the study, means: allogeneic hematopoietic cell transplantation with graft depleted of TCRalphabeta T cells and CD19 B cells. Transplant recipients were children who received TCRalphabeta/CD19-depleted allogeneic hematopoietic cell grafts. Receptors were amplified or captured by PCR. Instrument on record: Illumina HiSeq 2500. To normalize quantification of the TCRbeta repertoire, the TCR libraries were built with molecular barcoding that relied on unique molecular identifiers. Using fastp at Q25 and MiXCR, TCRdb reprocessed the public reads and kept productive beta chains. Records with the same CDR3 protein are collapsed into one entry carrying the most frequent genes and DNA. In all, the sample holds 780,000 or so distinct CDR3 sequences, and approximately 15% of those were seen once. Approximately 4.5% of the sample goes to the ten largest clones.

This specimen belongs to a study of T-cell reconstitution after alpha-beta-depleted transplantation in children (dated by TCRdb to the mid-2010s). Turning to the overall study: Using TCR repertoire profiling, the study quantitatively followed how T-cell immune reconstitution unfolded in children after TCRalphabeta/CD19-depleted allogeneic hematopoietic cell transplantation. What the work shows at the level of the full study, not this receptor alone: About two months after transplant, the apparently early recovery of alphabetaT-cell counts reportedly depended on just several hundred clones that had expanded rapidly and came from non-depleted graft cells. In some patients, the high TCRbeta diversity seen at day 60 was put down to recipient T cells and intrathymic progenitors that had survived conditioning. Over the following months the frequencies of hyperexpanded clones went down, and after one year T-cell counts and TCRbeta diversity were mostly credited to newly produced T cells.

The CDR3 runs 16 amino acids, cysteine and phenylalanine included. Solely the CDR3 DNA is kept, with 48 bases framed from the first base. CDR1 and CDR2, looked up from the germline V gene, are ENHRY and SYGVKD. V is clipped by 3 bases and J by 12 bases, and the sequence between their germline boundaries is 24 bases long. The source is a male patient younger than 18 who had a stem cell transplant for acute lymphoblastic leukemia, so the T cells may come from the graft donor. Sequenced here: PBMCs, mostly from graft donor cells, sampled 360 days after TCRalphabeta/CD19-depleted stem cell transplant. Recombination connected TRBV10-3 to TRBJ2-1, with the D call perhaps TRBD1 or TRBD2, each one matching 6 bases. The base sequence is TGTGCCATCAGTGACTCCGGGAGAGCCGGGTTAGGGGGGCAGTTCTTC. Its translation reads: CAISDSGRAGLGGQFF.